The T cell receptor beta chain described here comes from a study of a mutant IDH1 vaccine in newly diagnosed glioma. About the study: Patients were started on vaccination 4-6 weeks after radiotherapy alone, or with temozolomide cycles.

Noted time point: week 35, safety follow-up. Each dose delivered 300 ug of mutant IDH1 20-mer peptide subcutaneously with imiquimod. Sequencing was performed with immunoSEQ multiplex PCR; in TCRdb, only in-frame clones are kept and a portion is missing. The sample has approximately 50,000 clones, roughly three quarters seen once. Germline lookup yields CDR1 WSHSY and CDR2 SAAADI. The V end was cut by 2 bases, the J end by 5 bases, with 9 bases between. The CDR3 runs to 13 residues. Points on this clone: Its antigen remains unidentified.

The clonotype comes from a man aged 40-49 years with glioma. The V and J genes are TRBV10-2 and TRBJ1-2; possible D gene TRBD1, 6 bases. The sequences come from PBMCs, collected from a glioma patient whose treatment included an IDH1 peptide vaccine. CDR3 loop: CASSERGGYGYTF. CDR3 bases: TGCGCCAGCAGTGAGAGGGGGGGGTATGGCTACACCTTC.